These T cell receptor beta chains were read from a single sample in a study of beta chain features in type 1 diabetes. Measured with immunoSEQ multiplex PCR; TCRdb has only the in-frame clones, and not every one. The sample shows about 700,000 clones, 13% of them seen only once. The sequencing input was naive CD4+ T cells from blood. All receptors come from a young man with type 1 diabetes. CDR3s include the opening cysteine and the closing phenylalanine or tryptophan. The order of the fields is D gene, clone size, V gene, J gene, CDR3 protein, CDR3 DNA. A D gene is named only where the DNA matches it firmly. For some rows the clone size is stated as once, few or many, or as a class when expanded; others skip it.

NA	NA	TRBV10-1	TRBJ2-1	CASSGQGHEQFF	TGCGCCAGCAGTGGGCAGGGCCATGAGCAGTTCTTC
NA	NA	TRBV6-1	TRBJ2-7	CASSDYEQYF	TGTGCCAGCAGTGACTACGAGCAGTACTTC
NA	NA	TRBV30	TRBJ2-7	CAWSVRSYEQYF	TGTGCCTGGAGTGTACGTTCCTACGAGCAGTACTTC
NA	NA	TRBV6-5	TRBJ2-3	CASSEQDASDTQYF	TGTGCCAGCAGTGAACAGGATGCTTCAGATACGCAGTATTTT
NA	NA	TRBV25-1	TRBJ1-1	CASSSVGSTEAFF	TGTGCCAGCAGTTCGGTGGGGAGCACTGAAGCTTTCTTT
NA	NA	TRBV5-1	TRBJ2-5	CASSPGAQETQYF	TGCGCCAGCAGCCCGGGGGCCCAAGAGACCCAGTACTTC
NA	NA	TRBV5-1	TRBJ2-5	CASSSLDGKETQYF	TGCGCCAGCAGTTCCCTGGACGGTAAAGAGACCCAGTACTTC
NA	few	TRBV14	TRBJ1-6	CASSQGEGATLHF	TGTGCCAGCAGCCAAGGAGAGGGCGCGACCCTCCACTTT
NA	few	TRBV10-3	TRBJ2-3	CAIAPTAGSTDTQYF	TGTGCCATCGCCCCCACGGCAGGTAGCACAGATACGCAGTATTTT
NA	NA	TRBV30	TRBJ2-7	CAWSVLGYEQYF	TGTGCCTGGAGTGTACTAGGGTACGAGCAGTACTTC
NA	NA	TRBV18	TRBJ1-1	CASSPSWGSDTEAFF	TGTGCCAGCTCACCCTCATGGGGCTCCGACACTGAAGCTTTCTTT
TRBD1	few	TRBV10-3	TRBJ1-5	CAISDLGQGNQPQHF	TGTGCCATCAGTGACTTGGGACAGGGTAATCAGCCCCAGCATTTT
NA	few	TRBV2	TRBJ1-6	CASSEVARVNSPLHF	TGTGCCAGCAGTGAGGTGGCCAGGGTAAATTCACCCCTCCACTTT
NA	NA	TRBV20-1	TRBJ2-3	CSAWRGDTQYF	TGCAGTGCGTGGAGGGGGGATACGCAGTATTTT
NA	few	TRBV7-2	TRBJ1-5	CASSWESNQPQHF	TGTGCCAGCAGCTGGGAGAGCAATCAGCCCCAGCATTTT
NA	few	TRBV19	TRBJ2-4	CASTMRKGNGKNIQYF	TGTGCCAGTACCATGAGGAAGGGAAACGGGAAAAACATTCAGTACTTC
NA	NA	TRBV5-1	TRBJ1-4	CASSLDTTNEKLFF	TGCGCCAGCAGCTTAGATACAACTAATGAAAAACTGTTTTTT
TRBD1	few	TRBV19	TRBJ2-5	CASSLQGKETQYF	TGTGCCAGTAGTTTACAGGGGAAAGAGACCCAGTACTTC
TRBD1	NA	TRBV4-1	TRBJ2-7	CASSYRTGKSSYEQYF	TGCGCCAGCAGCTACCGGACAGGGAAGAGCTCCTACGAGCAGTACTTC
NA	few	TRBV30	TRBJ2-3	CAWSVRAPSTDTQYF	TGTGCCTGGAGTGTCAGGGCCCCTAGCACAGATACGCAGTATTTT
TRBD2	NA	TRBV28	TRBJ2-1	CASSSSKLHPGRLAASSYNEQFF	TGTGCCAGCAGTTCATCTAAGCTTCACCCCGGGCGGCTAGCGGCAAGCTCCTACAATGAGCAGTTCTTC
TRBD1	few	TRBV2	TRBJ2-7	CASSDRTGDHEQYF	TGTGCCAGCAGTGATCGGACAGGGGACCACGAGCAGTACTTC
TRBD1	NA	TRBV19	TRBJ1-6	CASSPSDREGPLHF	TGTGCCAGTAGTCCCTCGGACAGGGAGGGTCCCCTCCACTTT
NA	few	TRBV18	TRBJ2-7	CASSPGRYYEQYF	TGTGCCAGCTCACCAGGGAGGTACTACGAGCAGTACTTC
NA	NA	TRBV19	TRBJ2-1	CASSRGPGGNEQFF	TGTGCCAGTAGTAGGGGACCGGGCGGCAATGAGCAGTTCTTC
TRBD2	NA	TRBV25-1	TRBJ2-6	CAAQVGRDGANVLTF	TGTGCCGCTCAGGTGGGGAGGGATGGGGCCAACGTCCTGACTTTC
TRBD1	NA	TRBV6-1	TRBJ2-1	CASSEGTGYNEQFF	TGTGCCAGCAGTGAAGGGACAGGCTACAATGAGCAGTTCTTC
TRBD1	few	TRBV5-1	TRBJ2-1	CASSGAGTGDNEQFF	TGCGCCAGCAGCGGAGCCGGGACAGGGGACAATGAGCAGTTCTTC
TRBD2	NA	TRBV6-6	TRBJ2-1	CASTPAGGAWFF	TGTGCCAGCACCCCGGCGGGGGGCGCCTGGTTCTTC
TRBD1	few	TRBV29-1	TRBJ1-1	CSVSAGQGATEAFF	TGCAGCGTTTCGGCGGGCCAGGGGGCAACAGAAGCTTTCTTT
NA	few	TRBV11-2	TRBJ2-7	CASSPGVSYEQYF	TGTGCCAGCAGCCCAGGGGTCTCCTACGAGCAGTACTTC
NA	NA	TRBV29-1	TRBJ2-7	CSVEDRSLGYEQYF	TGCAGCGTTGAAGATAGGAGCCTAGGGTACGAGCAGTACTTC
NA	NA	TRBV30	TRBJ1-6	CAWSASSPLHF	TGTGCCTGGAGTGCGTCTTCACCCCTCCACTTT
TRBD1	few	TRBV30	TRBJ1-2	CAWRGTGHGYTF	TGTGCCTGGAGGGGGACAGGGCATGGCTACACCTTC
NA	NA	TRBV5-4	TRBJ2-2	CASSLGAGTLTGELFF	TGTGCCAGCAGCCTTGGGGCAGGGACTTTGACCGGGGAGCTGTTTTTT
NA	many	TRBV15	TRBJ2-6	CATSRGTGSGANVLTF	TGTGCCACCAGCAGGGGGACGGGCTCTGGGGCCAACGTCCTGACTTTC
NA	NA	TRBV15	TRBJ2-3	CATSRDRVGEDTQYF	TGTGCCACCAGCAGAGATCGGGTCGGGGAAGATACGCAGTATTTT
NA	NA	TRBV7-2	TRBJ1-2	CASSLSYRGYTF	TGTGCCAGCAGCTTGAGTTATCGCGGCTACACCTTC
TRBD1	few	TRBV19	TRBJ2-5	CASSDRGLGETQYF	TGTGCCAGTTCCGACAGGGGCCTAGGGGAGACCCAGTACTTC
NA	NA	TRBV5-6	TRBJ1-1	CASSLLGAEAFF	TGTGCCAGCAGCTTGCTTGGGGCTGAAGCTTTCTTT
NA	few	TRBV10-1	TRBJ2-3	CASRRTAEHTDTQYF	TGCGCCAGCAGGAGGACAGCAGAACACACAGATACGCAGTATTTT
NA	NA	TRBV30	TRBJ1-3	CAWSLTGNTIYF	TGTGCCTGGAGCCTAACTGGAAACACCATATATTTT
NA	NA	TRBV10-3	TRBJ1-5	CAIRADYNQPQHF	TGTGCCATCAGGGCGGATTACAATCAGCCCCAGCATTTT
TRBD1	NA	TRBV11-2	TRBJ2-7	CASSLDWRTGAQF	TGTGCCAGCAGCTTAGATTGGCGGACAGGGGCCCAATTC
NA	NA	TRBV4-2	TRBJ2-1	CASSQASMMQFF	TGTGCCAGCAGCCAAGCGAGTATGATGCAGTTCTTC
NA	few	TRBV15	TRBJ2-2	CATSWDANTGELFF	TGTGCCACCAGCTGGGACGCGAACACCGGGGAGCTGTTTTTT
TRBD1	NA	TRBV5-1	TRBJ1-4	CASSDDRADEKLFF	TGCGCCAGCAGCGACGACAGGGCGGATGAAAAACTGTTTTTT
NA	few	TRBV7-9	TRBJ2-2	CASSLGSSGELFF	TGTGCCAGCAGCTTAGGAAGTTCCGGGGAGCTGTTTTTT
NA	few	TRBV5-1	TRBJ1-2	CASSLYQGGYGYTF	TGCGCCAGCAGCTTATACCAGGGCGGCTACGGCTACACCTTC
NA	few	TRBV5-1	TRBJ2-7	CASSLVQGTYEQYF	TGCGCCAGCAGCTTGGTGCAGGGTACGTACGAGCAGTACTTC
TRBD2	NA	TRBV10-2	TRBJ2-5	CASLAGAGKTQYF	TGCGCCAGCCTAGCGGGGGCCGGGAAGACCCAGTACTTC
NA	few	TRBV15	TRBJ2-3	CATRAPGPTDTQYF	TGTGCCACCAGAGCCCCGGGACCCACAGATACGCAGTATTTT
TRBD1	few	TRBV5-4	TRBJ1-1	CASSLENRGSEAFF	TGTGCCAGCAGCTTGGAGAACAGGGGGTCTGAAGCTTTCTTT